These 2 T cell receptor beta chains were all obtained from the same sample, sequenced in a study of OX40 agonist ivuxolimab in advanced cancers. Libraries were prepared by immunoSEQ multiplex PCR; TCRdb keeps only in-frame clonotypes and omits some of them. The table has about 5,600 clones, about 76% seen once. The specimen comprised CD4+ or CD8+ T cells sorted from blood, sampled in a trial of the OX40 agonist ivuxolimab. These receptors were taken from an adult with an advanced solid tumor such as melanoma, head and neck, liver or kidney cancer.

For the CDR3, the DNA is TGTGCCAGCAGCTTGAGGGGGCCTAACTATGGCTACACCTTC. Translation: CASSLRGPNYGYTF. J is TRBJ1-2 and V is TRBV7-8, with 7 bases lining up with TRBD1. The junction had 1 base not matched to a gene; V was cut back by 3 bases and J by 0 bases. CDR3 length: 14 residues. Germline loops: CDR1 SGHVS, CDR2 FQNEAQ.

V usage is TRBV30 and J usage is TRBJ1-3; D remains unclear. The CDR3 contains 13 residues. V was cut by 4 bases and J by 0 bases, with 7 bases left in between. Germline V gives CDR1 GTSNPN, CDR2 SVGIG (reference sequence). The CDR3 sequence: CAWTADSGNTIYF. The DNA for the CDR3 is TGTGCCTGGACAGCCGACTCTGGAAACACCATATATTTT.